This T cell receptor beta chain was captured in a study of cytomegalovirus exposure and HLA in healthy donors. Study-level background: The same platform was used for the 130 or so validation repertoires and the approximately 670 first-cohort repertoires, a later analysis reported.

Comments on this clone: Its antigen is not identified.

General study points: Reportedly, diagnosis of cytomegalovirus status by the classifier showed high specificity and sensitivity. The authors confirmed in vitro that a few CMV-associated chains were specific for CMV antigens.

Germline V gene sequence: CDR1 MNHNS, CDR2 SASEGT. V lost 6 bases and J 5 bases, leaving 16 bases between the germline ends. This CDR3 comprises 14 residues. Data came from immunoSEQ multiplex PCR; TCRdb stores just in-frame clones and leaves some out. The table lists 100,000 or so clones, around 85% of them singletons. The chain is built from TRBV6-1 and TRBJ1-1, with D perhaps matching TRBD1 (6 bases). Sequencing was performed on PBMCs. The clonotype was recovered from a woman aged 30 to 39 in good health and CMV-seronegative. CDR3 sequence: CASRMRGRGTEAFF. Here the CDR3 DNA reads TGTGCCAGCAGGATGCGGGGGAGGGGGACTGAAGCTTTCTTT.